A selection of T cell receptor beta chains follows, all from one sample in a study of CD8+CD57+ T cells in acquired aplastic anemia. TCRdb passed the reads through MiXCR, listing each CDR3 protein once. The sample yields a few hundred thousand distinct CDR3 sequences, about a third seen once. Material for sequencing was sorted CD4+, CD8+, or CD8+CD57+ T cells (not recorded which) from PBMCs. These receptors all come from a human donor with aplastic anemia. Both conserved end residues are part of each CDR3. The order of the fields is D gene, J gene, V gene, clone size, CDR3 DNA, CDR3 protein. D genes are given only for firm matches. Clone size is not always given. Where it is, it says once, few, many or a class for expanded clones.

D: TRBD2
J: TRBJ2-1
V: TRBV7-2
size: NA
DNA: TGTGCCAGCGGTGGGACTAACCGGAGATGGCATGAGCAGTTCTTC
CDR3: CASGGTNRRWHEQFF

D: TRBD1
J: TRBJ1-6
V: TRBV6-1
size: few
DNA: TGTGCCAGCAGTAAACGACAGGGGCGCCATAATTCACCCCTCCACTTT
CDR3: CASSKRQGRHNSPLHF

D: TRBD1
J: TRBJ1-2
V: TRBV7-8
size: many
DNA: TGTGCCAGCAGCTTAGGTGCCCCGGGACAGGGGGTCGATGGCTACACCTTC
CDR3: CASSLGAPGQGVDGYTF

D: NA
J: TRBJ1-2
V: TRBV6-2/TRBV6-3
size: NA
DNA: TGTGCCAGCAGTTACTCGACACCTAACTATGGCTACACCTTC
CDR3: CASSYSTPNYGYTF

D: NA
J: TRBJ2-1
V: TRBV20-1
size: NA
DNA: TGCAGTGCTAGAGATTCTCCCTACAATGAGCAGTTCTTC
CDR3: CSARDSPYNEQFF

D: NA
J: TRBJ1-6
V: TRBV18
size: NA
DNA: TGTGCCAGCTCACCACAGGGTTACAATTCACCCCTCCACTTT
CDR3: CASSPQGYNSPLHF

D: TRBD2
J: TRBJ2-1
V: TRBV5-6
size: few
DNA: TGTGCCAGCAGCTGGACTAGCGGGATGAATGAGCAGTTCTTC
CDR3: CASSWTSGMNEQFF

D: TRBD1
J: TRBJ2-6
V: TRBV29-1
size: NA
DNA: TGCAGCGTCTTGATTACAGGGGCTGGGGCCAACGTCCTGACTTTC
CDR3: CSVLITGAGANVLTF

D: TRBD1
J: TRBJ1-2
V: TRBV20-1
size: few
DNA: TGCCGTGCTAGTCAGGGGGGTTCGTTGCATGGCTACACCTTC
CDR3: CRASQGGSLHGYTF

D: NA
J: TRBJ2-7
V: TRBV15
size: NA
DNA: TGTGCCACCAGCCCTCAGGGCGCGGGGTACGAGCAGTACTTC
CDR3: CATSPQGAGYEQYF

D: NA
J: TRBJ2-3
V: TRBV4-2
size: NA
DNA: TGTGCCAGCAGCCAAGCGGTAGCGGGCACAGATACGCAGTATTTT
CDR3: CASSQAVAGTDTQYF

D: NA
J: TRBJ2-1
V: TRBV7-3
size: many
DNA: TGTGCCAGCAGCCTAAGGTCGCAGGTAAGTGAGCAGTTCTTC
CDR3: CASSLRSQVSEQFF

D: TRBD1
J: TRBJ1-2
V: TRBV19
size: NA
DNA: TGTGCCACCCAGGGGGCATTATCCTATGGCTACACCTTC
CDR3: CATQGALSYGYTF

D: NA
J: TRBJ1-2
V: TRBV5-5
size: NA
DNA: TGTGCCAGCAATGCCCTAGACGACTGTGGCTACACCTTC
CDR3: CASNALDDCGYTF

D: NA
J: TRBJ1-2
V: TRBV10-2
size: NA
DNA: TGCGCCAGCAGCCCAGGGTTTGAAAACACCTTC
CDR3: CASSPGFENTF

D: TRBD1
J: TRBJ2-1
V: TRBV6-1
size: NA
DNA: TGTGCCAGCAAGAGGACAGGGGGGAATGAGCAGTTCTTC
CDR3: CASKRTGGNEQFF

D: NA
J: TRBJ2-7
V: TRBV24-1
size: once
DNA: TGTGCCACCAAACCAGGACAGCTCTTAACCTACGAGCAGTACTTC
CDR3: CATKPGQLLTYEQYF

D: NA
J: TRBJ1-2
V: TRBV2
size: many
DNA: TGTGCCAGCAGTCAGAATCACCCTCGACTCCGAGAGGGCTACACCTTC
CDR3: CASSQNHPRLREGYTF

D: TRBD2
J: TRBJ2-7
V: TRBV7-6
size: NA
DNA: TGTGCCAGCAGCACCGGACTAGCGGGTTCCGAGCAGTACTTC
CDR3: CASSTGLAGSEQYF

D: NA
J: TRBJ2-3
V: TRBV10-3
size: many
DNA: TGTGCCATCAGTGAGACCTGGACTACAACAGATACGCAGTATTTT
CDR3: CAISETWTTTDTQYF

D: NA
J: TRBJ2-5
V: TRBV7-8
size: NA
DNA: TGTGCCAGCAGCTTAGCGGTCGGGAAAGAGACCCAGTACTTC
CDR3: CASSLAVGKETQYF

D: TRBD1
J: TRBJ1-1
V: TRBV29-1
size: many
DNA: TGCAGCGTTGGGACAGGGTGGAACACTGAAGCTTTCTTT
CDR3: CSVGTGWNTEAFF

D: NA
J: TRBJ2-7
V: TRBV4-1
size: NA
DNA: TGCGCCAGCAGCCAAGGTAGTGGGGTGTTGTTCTACGAGCAGTACTTC
CDR3: CASSQGSGVLFYEQYF

D: NA
J: TRBJ2-3
V: TRBV4-2
size: few
DNA: TGTGCCAGCAGCCAAGATAGTAGCACAGATACGCAGTATTTT
CDR3: CASSQDSSTDTQYF

D: NA
J: TRBJ1-1
V: TRBV19
size: NA
DNA: TGTGCCAGTAGTCTGAGGGGCGTCACTGAAGCTTTCTTT
CDR3: CASSLRGVTEAFF

D: NA
J: TRBJ2-7
V: TRBV29-1
size: many
DNA: TGCAGCGTTGAAGCACTGAGTACTTACGAGCAGTACTTC
CDR3: CSVEALSTYEQYF

D: NA
J: TRBJ1-5
V: TRBV20-1
size: many
DNA: TGCAGTGCTAGAGAGGGGGTGGGCAGCAATCAGCCCCAGCATTTT
CDR3: CSAREGVGSNQPQHF